The 19 T cell receptor beta chains presented below share a single source sample, sequenced in a study of T cells in Graves' hyperthyroidism and ophthalmopathy. Regions amplified from RNA transcripts were the TCR beta CDR3 regions. Using the HTBI primer set, a first-round RT-PCR was run on the TCR CDR3. TCRdb recomputed calls from the multiplex PCR reads with MiXCR, one row per CDR3 protein. This sample has a few hundred thousand distinct CDR3 sequences; 12% to 15% occur once, and the top ten carry about a third. Sequences were obtained from blood. The receptors were sampled from a woman between 35 and 50 years old with Graves' ophthalmopathy.

The chain recombines TRBV6-5 with TRBJ1-1, with D perhaps TRBD1 (5 bases). The germline V gene has CDR1 MNHEY and CDR2 SVGAGI. The V end lost 2 bases, the J end lost 7 bases, and 11 bases lay between the germline ends. The CDR3 spans 13 residues. The CDR3 DNA is TGTGCCAGCAGTTACGCACAGGACGGTGAAGCTTTCTTT. Amino acids: CASSYAQDGEAFF.

This clonotype was found many times. V gene TRBV5-1 combines with J gene TRBJ2-3; the match to TRBD2 covers 11 bases. V shed 0 bases and J 5 bases; nucleotides not matched to a gene: 5. The germline CDR1 and CDR2 sequences are SGHRS and YFSETQ. The CDR3 runs 16 residues. CDR3 protein: CASSLGLAGGEDTQYF. The CDR3 coding sequence is TGCGCCAGCAGCTTGGGTCTAGCGGGGGGAGAAGATACGCAGTATTTT.

This clonotype was seen many times. V gene TRBV2 combines with J gene TRBJ1-1; D remains unclear. V was cut by 3 bases and J by 11 bases, with 13 bases left in between. Germline lookup yields CDR1 SNHLY and CDR2 FYNNEI. This CDR3 contains 12 residues. CDR3: CASSDQRRTAFF. The CDR3 DNA follows: TGTGCCAGCAGTGACCAGAGGAGGACGGCTTTCTTT.

Ten or more counts support this clonotype. The gene calls are TRBV2 and TRBJ2-7; D may be TRBD2 (7 bases). Germline V gene sequence: CDR1 SNHLY, CDR2 FYNNEI. V was shortened by 7 bases and J by 2 bases, with 12 bases between the two germline ends. The CDR3 sequence is 13 residues long. CDR3 coding DNA: TGTGCCAGCAAGGGAGGGGGGGCCTACGAGCAGTACTTC. Its translation is CASKGGGAYEQYF.

This chain connects TRBV29-1 to TRBJ2-7; D perhaps matches TRBD1 (5 bases). The CDR3 runs to 13 residues. The germline gives CDR1 SQVTM, CDR2 ANQGSEA. The V and J ends lost 6 bases and 2 bases respectively, with 14 bases between them. CDR3 in DNA: TGCAGCGTCCAAAACCAGGGCACCTACGAGCAGTACTTC. As protein: CSVQNQGTYEQYF.

This clonotype was seen repeatedly, ten times or more. The chain recombines TRBV2 with TRBJ2-3; 12 positions agree with TRBD2. The V gene's germline CDR1 is SNHLY and CDR2 FYNNEI. The CDR3 sequence is 16 residues long. The junction had 8 bases not matched to a gene; V was cut back by 4 bases and J by 6 bases. This chain's CDR3 is CASSAHRTSGDDTQYF. CDR3 DNA sequence: TGTGCCAGCAGTGCCCATCGGACTAGCGGGGATGATACGCAGTATTTT.

This clonotype has a count of ten or more. The chain joins TRBV28 to TRBJ1-2; D not resolved. Germline V gene lookup returns CDR1 MDHEN and CDR2 SYDVKM. This CDR3 region has 14 residues. V shed 8 bases and J shed 5 bases, with 18 bases lying between them. In DNA form, the CDR3 reads TGTGCCAGCCGATGGGAGGGCGGCGGGTATGGCTACACCTTC. Its translation: CASRWEGGGYGYTF.

This clonotype was recorded many times. The chain has TRBV10-2 and TRBJ1-2, with unresolved D. V dropped 6 bases and J dropped 6 bases, with 11 bases sitting between them. There are 12 residues in the CDR3. The germline CDR1 and CDR2 sequences are WSHSY and SAAADI. The CDR3 DNA sequence: TGCGCCAGCAGCGCGGGAGAGAATGGCTACACCTTC. Protein sequence: CASSAGENGYTF.

At least ten counts were recorded for this clonotype. V usage is TRBV20-1 and J usage is TRBJ2-7; D is unresolved. This CDR3 region has 12 residues. Trimming pared 1 base from V and 4 bases from J, leaving 8 bases between. CDR1 and CDR2 (germline): DFQATT, SNEGSKA (reference sequence). CDR3 sequence (DNA): TGCAGTGCTAGAGCGACCTTTTACGAGCAGTACTTC. It specifies CSARATFYEQYF.

At least ten counts were recorded for this clonotype. The V gene is TRBV11-2, the J gene TRBJ2-7, with 9 nucleotides matching TRBD1. V was clipped by 5 bases and J by 3 bases; unmatched bases: 14. From germline, CDR1 is SGHAT and CDR2 FQNNGV. The CDR3 is 17 amino acids. The CDR3 sequence: CASSPSGTGPFLYEQYF. CDR3 sequence (DNA): TGTGCCAGCAGCCCCTCCGGGACAGGGCCCTTCCTCTACGAGCAGTACTTC.

This clonotype appeared many times. This chain uses TRBV14 with TRBJ1-2; TRBD1 might be the D (5 bases). Germline CDR1 and CDR2: SGHDN and FVKESK. CDR3 length: 14 residues. Between the trimmed V and J ends, which lost 1 base and 8 bases, there was a span of 14 bases. CDR3 region: CASSQALEGRGYTF. CDR3 coding DNA: TGTGCCAGCAGCCAAGCTTTGGAGGGGCGCGGCTACACCTTC.

The CDR3 is CASSPLAGGMNTEAFF. CDR3 sequence (DNA): TGTGCCAGCAGTCCCCTTGCTGGGGGGATGAACACTGAAGCTTTCTTT. The rearrangement joins TRBV27 to TRBJ1-1; a weak D match, TRBD1 (5 bases). In germline, CDR1 is MNHEY, CDR2 SMNVEV (reference sequence). CDR3 length: 16 amino acids. Trimming shortened V by 5 bases and J by 0 bases, and 16 bases separated the two germline ends.

Note on this clonotype: The junction does not match germline at one end; this may be a read error. This sequence joins TRBV20-1 and TRBJ1-2; D unclear. This CDR3 comprises 14 residues. Looked up from germline, CDR1 is DFQATT and CDR2 is SNEGSKA (reference sequence). The CDR3 loop is CSARGELVNYGYTF. CDR3 bases: TGCAGTGCCAGAGGCGAGCTAGTTAACTATGGCTACACCTTC.

This clonotype was observed a handful of times. The chain carries TRBV7-9 and TRBJ2-6, with TRBD2 matching 9 bases. Germline V gene lookup returns CDR1 SEHNR and CDR2 FQNEAQ (reference sequence). This CDR3 has 18 residues. J was trimmed by 2 bases and V by 5 bases; bases with no gene match: 10. In nucleotides, the CDR3 is TGTGCCAGCAGCCCAAATAGCGGGAGTGCCCCTGGGGCCAACGTCCTGACTTTC. Amino acids: CASSPNSGSAPGANVLTF.

In regard to this clonotype: A single base separates this from a much larger clone, so it may be a read error. The V and J genes are TRBV27 and TRBJ2-2; D is ambiguous. Trimming removed 8 bases from V and 5 bases from J, with 15 bases in between. CDR3 length equals 14 residues. The germline V gene has CDR1 MNHEY and CDR2 SMNVEV (reference sequence). CDR3 sequence reads: CASGPRQLTGELFF. Here the CDR3 DNA reads TGTGCCAGCGGTCCACGACAACTGACCGGGGAGCTGTTTTTT.

V usage is TRBV12-3 or TRBV12-4 and J usage is TRBJ1-2; TRBD1 aligns across 7 bases. CDR3 length: 14 residues. J lost 8 bases, V lost 6 bases, and 12 bases had no gene match. CDR3 in amino acids: CASSYTTGLGGYTF. The DNA for the CDR3 is TGTGCCAGCAGCTACACGACAGGGTTGGGGGGCTACACCTTC.

Concerning this clonotype: This likely comes from a read error, as the CDR3 has no conserved phenylalanine or tryptophan at its end. CDR3 region: CASSMNRDSNYGYTL. CDR3 in DNA: TGTGCCAGCAGCATGAACAGGGATTCTAACTATGGCTACACCCTC. The chain recombines TRBV9 with TRBJ1-2; the D gene is possibly TRBD1 (6 bases). The CDR3 is 15 amino acids. Germline V gene data show CDR1 as SGDLS and CDR2 as YYNGEE. V lost 4 bases, J lost 0 bases, and 13 bases lay in between.

This clonotype was seen repeatedly, ten times or more. The J gene is TRBJ2-1, the V gene TRBV20-1, with 9 bases aligning to TRBD2. CDR1 is DFQATT and CDR2 is SNEGSKA in the germline V gene (reference sequence). The CDR3 consists of 15 residues. V trimming: 3 bases; J trimming: 5 bases; junction bases outside the gene matches: 8. CDR3 DNA sequence: TGCAGTGCTAGTACGCGGGAGGGCGTCAACAATGAGCAGTTCTTC. Translated, it gives CSASTREGVNNEQFF.

This clonotype was recorded many times. The CDR3 DNA reads as TGCAGTGCTAGGAACCGCAGGGGCCAGCCCCAGCATTTT. Its protein product is CSARNRRGQPQHF. V and J are TRBV20-1 and TRBJ1-5, with D possibly matching TRBD1 (6 bases). The ends were cut back, 3 bases at V and 7 bases at J, with 13 bases in the middle. CDR3 length: 13 amino acids. Germline CDR1 is DFQATT and CDR2 is SNEGSKA (reference sequence).